Shown below are 25 T cell receptor beta chains from a single sample sequenced in a study of shared clonotypes between healthy human individuals. Profiling relied on immunoSEQ multiplex PCR, and the TCRdb table lists in-frame clones only, not all of them. Of just over 95,000 clones in the sample, around two thirds were seen once. Material for sequencing was memory CD8+ T cells sorted from blood. Subset specified: CD45RO+ cells pooled with CCR7-negative TemRA cells. The receptor set was obtained from a man younger than 45 in good health.

The V gene is TRBV7-8, the J gene TRBJ2-7; D possibly corresponds to TRBD2 (6 bases). The CDR3 length is 16 residues. With 5 bases removed from V and 1 base from J, the gap between germline ends came to 18 bases. Germline V CDR1 and CDR2: SGHVS, FQNEAQ. CDR3 in amino acids: CASSPRGAGKSYEQYF. The CDR3 region has the DNA TGTGCCAGCAGCCCTAGGGGTGCGGGGAAGTCCTACGAGCAGTACTTC.

V is TRBV29-1 and J is TRBJ1-1; D gene uncertain. The length of the CDR3 is 10 residues. V dropped 4 bases and J dropped 10 bases, with 10 bases sitting between them. The germline V gene has CDR1 SQVTM and CDR2 ANQGSEA. This CDR3 reads CSVGPMPAFF. The CDR3 region has the DNA TGCAGCGTTGGCCCTATGCCAGCTTTCTTT.

This sequence joins TRBV7-9 and TRBJ1-4; the D gene is possibly TRBD1 (5 bases). Trimming removed 5 bases from V and 2 bases from J, with 18 bases in between. The CDR3 runs to 17 residues. Germline V gene lookup returns CDR1 SEHNR and CDR2 FQNEAQ (reference sequence). CDR3 sequence reads: CASSLSTQGVTNEKLFF. The CDR3 DNA reads as TGTGCCAGCAGCCTAAGCACCCAGGGAGTGACTAATGAAAAACTGTTTTTT. The entire variable domain, with the rest obtained from reference TRBV7-9 and TRBJ1-4, is as follows: DTGVSQNPRHKITKRGQNVTFRCDPISEHNRLYWYRQTLGQGPEFLTYFQNEAQLEKSRLLSDRFSAERPKGSFSTLEIQRTEQGDSAMYLCASSLSTQGVTNEKLFFGSGTQLSVL.

The chain uses TRBV29-1 and TRBJ1-1; TRBD1 might be the D (5 bases). This CDR3 is 13 amino acids long. Germline CDR1 is SQVTM and CDR2 is ANQGSEA. The V end was cut by 7 bases, the J end by 3 bases, with 15 bases between. The CDR3 nucleotides are TGCAGCGCTCACGACAGTTTGGACACTGAAGCTTTCTTT. Protein sequence: CSAHDSLDTEAFF.

There are many counts of this clone. The chain employs TRBV6-5 and TRBJ1-2; D is uncertain. V lost 6 bases to trimming and J lost 4 bases, with 9 bases between them. This CDR3 comprises 12 residues. CDR1 and CDR2 from the germline V gene are MNHEY and SVGAGI. CDR3 nucleotide sequence: TGTGCCAGCAGGGATGTGGGCTATGGCTACACCTTC. It encodes CASRDVGYGYTF.

This clone has ten or more counts. The CDR3 DNA is TGTGCCAGCAGCTTCAAGACACTACAAGAGACCCAGTACTTC. This codes for CASSFKTLQETQYF. This chain connects TRBV5-4 to TRBJ2-5; D gene ambiguous. Germline V gene data show CDR1 as SGHNT and CDR2 as YYREEE (reference sequence). The CDR3 totals 14 residues. V lost 2 bases to trimming and J lost 2 bases, with 10 bases between them. Combining the CDR3 with reference TRBV5-4 and TRBJ2-5 gives the whole variable domain ETGVTQSPTHLIKTRGQQVTLRCSSQSGHNTVSWYQQALGQGPQFIFQYYREEENGRGNFPPRFSGLQFPNYSSELNVNALELDDSALYLCASSFKTLQETQYFGPGTRLLVL.

The chain has TRBV28 and TRBJ1-2; the D gene is possibly TRBD1 (6 bases). Germline CDR1 and CDR2: MDHEN and SYDVKM. The CDR3 is 16 amino acids. V was cut by 3 bases and J by 3 bases, with 17 bases left in between. In nucleotides, the CDR3 is TGTGCCAGCAGTTTTGGTGCTCAGGGGTGGGACTATGGCTACACCTTC. It encodes CASSFGAQGWDYGYTF.

This sequence joins TRBV6-4 and TRBJ2-5, with TRBD1 matching over 10 bases. With V trimmed by 4 bases and J by 4 bases, 9 bases remained unmatched. CDR1 MRHNA and CDR2 SNTAGT come from the germline V gene. CDR3 length: 16 residues. The CDR3 DNA sequence: TGTGCCAGCAGTGCTCAGGGACAGGGGTCGTTAGAGACCCAGTACTTC. Amino acid sequence: CASSAQGQGSLETQYF.

This clone came up once. The chain links TRBV11-2 to TRBJ1-5; D is perhaps TRBD1 (6 bases). Per the germline V gene, CDR1 is SGHAT and CDR2 is FQNNGV. There are 14 residues in the CDR3. The V end was cut by 6 bases, the J end by 2 bases, with 11 bases between. The CDR3 coding sequence is TGTGCCAGCAGTTACAGGGTAGGCAATCAGCCCCAGCATTTT. This codes for CASSYRVGNQPQHF.

This clone was counted only a few times. The gene calls are TRBV5-1 and TRBJ1-3; D remains ambiguous. The V end lost 0 bases, the J end lost 0 bases, and 13 bases lay between the germline ends. This CDR3 contains 17 residues. The V gene's germline CDR1 is SGHRS and CDR2 YFSETQ. Here the CDR3 reads CASSLEEALLSGNTIYF. The CDR3 region has the DNA TGCGCCAGCAGCTTGGAGGAGGCCTTACTCTCTGGAAACACCATATATTTT.

V is TRBV5-1 and J is TRBJ2-5; TRBD1 matches 7 bases. The V segment lost 2 bases and the J segment 6 bases; nucleotides outside the gene matches: 7. The CDR3 length is 14 residues. Germline V gene data show CDR1 as SGHRS and CDR2 as YFSETQ. CDR3 coding DNA: TGCGCCAGCAGCTTCGACAGGGTTCAAAAGACCCAGTACTTC. Translated: CASSFDRVQKTQYF.

J is TRBJ1-3 and V is TRBV2; D possibly corresponds to TRBD1 (6 bases). V was pared by 4 bases and J by 4 bases, with 11 bases between. CDR1 SNHLY and CDR2 FYNNEI come from the germline V gene. The CDR3 contains 14 residues. In DNA, the CDR3 is TGTGCCAGCAGTGCAAGGGACAAAGGAAACACCATATATTTT. Protein: CASSARDKGNTIYF.

V and J are TRBV6-1 and TRBJ1-3; D may be TRBD1 (6 bases). Trimming pared 6 bases from V and 2 bases from J, leaving 14 bases between. The CDR3 length is 15 residues. Germline values: CDR1 MNHNS, CDR2 SASEGT. CDR3 sequence: CASRGDRKAGNTIYF. In nucleotides, the CDR3 is TGTGCCAGCAGGGGAGACAGGAAAGCTGGAAACACCATATATTTT.

The chain joins TRBV9 to TRBJ2-2; D is perhaps TRBD1 (5 bases). CDR1 and CDR2 from the germline V gene are SGDLS and YYNGEE. The CDR3 loop spans 15 amino acids. V gave up 6 bases and J gave up 4 bases, with 16 bases separating them. CDR3 nucleotides: TGTGCCAGCACCCCATGGGGCTCACCCACCGGGGAGCTGTTTTTT. This sequence encodes CASTPWGSPTGELFF.

This chain links TRBV6-1 with TRBJ2-1, with unresolved D. The V end lost 4 bases, the J end lost 0 bases, and 10 bases lay between the germline ends. This CDR3 contains 15 residues. CDR1 is MNHNS and CDR2 is SASEGT in the germline V gene. DNA of the CDR3: TGTGCCAGCAGTGCCGACCACAGCTCCTACAATGAGCAGTTCTTC. Residues: CASSADHSSYNEQFF.

This chain joins TRBV12-5 and TRBJ2-2; TRBD1 matches at 8 bases. CDR3 length: 16 amino acids. V was pared by 6 bases and J by 2 bases, with 8 bases of the junction left unmatched. CDR1 is LGHNT, CDR2 FRNRAP, per germline. For the CDR3, the DNA is TGTGCTAGTGGGTCCCCGGACAGGGAAAACACCGGGGAGCTGTTTTTT. Encoded protein: CASGSPDRENTGELFF.

The gene calls are TRBV6-4 and TRBJ1-6; no clear D. The CDR3 consists of 13 residues. The germline CDR1 and CDR2 sequences are MRHNA and SNTAGT. Trimming took 3 bases from V and 6 from J, leaving 6 bases between them. CDR3 DNA: TGTGCCAGCAGTGATTTTGCTAATTCACCCCTCCACTTT. Amino acid sequence: CASSDFANSPLHF.

In nucleotides, the CDR3 is TGTGCCAGCAGCTTAGAACCCAGGGTGAATGAGCAGTTCTTC. This encodes CASSLEPRVNEQFF. The gene calls are TRBV13 and TRBJ2-1, with a weak D call TRBD1 (5 bases). V lost 1 base to trimming and J lost 7 bases, with 11 bases between them. Germline-derived CDR1 and CDR2 are PRHDT and FYEKMQ (reference sequence). The CDR3 totals 14 residues.

The chain links TRBV7-9 to TRBJ2-1; no reliable D call. V was trimmed by 2 bases and J by 8 bases, leaving 10 bases between them. The CDR3 is 13 residues long. Germline V gene lookup returns CDR1 SEHNR and CDR2 FQNEAQ (reference sequence). DNA of the CDR3: TGTGCCAGCAGCTTAACTGAGGTCGATGAGCAGTTCTTC. Its translation: CASSLTEVDEQFF.

This clone has a handful of counts. The chain combines TRBV6-1 with TRBJ2-3; D not certain. V was pared by 5 bases and J by 0 bases, with 12 bases between. This CDR3 has 15 amino acids. The germline V gene has CDR1 MNHNS and CDR2 SASEGT. The CDR3 sequence: CASSLRMGSTDTQYF. The CDR3 DNA sequence: TGTGCCAGCAGTCTCCGCATGGGGAGCACAGATACGCAGTATTTT.

The chain carries TRBV18 and TRBJ2-1; D may be TRBD1 (5 bases). V was trimmed by 2 bases and J by 3 bases, leaving 8 bases between them. Germline V gene data show CDR1 as KGHSH and CDR2 as LQKENI. The CDR3 sequence is 14 residues long. The CDR3 is CASSPFDSYNEQFF. CDR3 in DNA: TGTGCCAGCTCACCATTTGACAGCTACAATGAGCAGTTCTTC.

This rearrangement joins TRBV4-3 to TRBJ2-6; 12 bases map to TRBD1. J lost 3 bases, V lost 6 bases, and 6 bases had no gene match. In germline, CDR1 is LGHNA, CDR2 YSLEER. CDR3 size: 17 residues. In DNA, the CDR3 is TGCGCCAGCAGTCCCGGGACAGGGGGCTTTGGGGCCAACGTCCTGACTTTC. Translated, it gives CASSPGTGGFGANVLTF.

J is TRBJ1-5 and V is TRBV7-8; perhaps TRBD1 as D (6 bases). V lost 5 bases and J 9 bases, leaving 17 bases between the germline ends. The CDR3 covers 14 residues. The germline gives CDR1 SGHVS, CDR2 FQNEAQ. DNA for the CDR3: TGTGCCAGCAGCCCGCGGACAGACCAGGGGCCCCAGCATTTT. Its translation: CASSPRTDQGPQHF. Variable domain in full (rest from reference TRBV7-8 and TRBJ1-5): GAGVSQSPRYKVAKRGQDVALRCDPISGHVSLFWYQQALGQGPEFLTYFQNEAQLDKSGLPSDRFFAERPEGSVSTLKIQRTQQEDSAVYLCASSPRTDQGPQHFGDGTRLSIL.

This sequence joins TRBV5-1 and TRBJ2-2, with TRBD2 matching over 9 bases. The CDR3 is 15 residues long. Per germline, CDR1 SGHRS and CDR2 YFSETQ. After removal of 4 bases from V and 1 base from J, the junction contained 2 bases not matched to a gene. CDR3 nucleotide sequence: TGCGCCAGCAGCGAGACTAGCGGGAACACCGGGGAGCTGTTTTTT. This encodes CASSETSGNTGELFF.

This clone occurred many times. The V gene is TRBV6-1, the J gene TRBJ2-3, with a weak D call TRBD1 (8 bases). V lost 7 bases, J lost 4 bases, and 18 bases lay in between. Germline values: CDR1 MNHNS, CDR2 SASEGT. The CDR3 runs to 15 residues. The DNA of the CDR3 is TGTGCCAGCACATATGGACAGGGAGGGGCAGATACGCAGTATTTT. It codes for CASTYGQGGADTQYF.